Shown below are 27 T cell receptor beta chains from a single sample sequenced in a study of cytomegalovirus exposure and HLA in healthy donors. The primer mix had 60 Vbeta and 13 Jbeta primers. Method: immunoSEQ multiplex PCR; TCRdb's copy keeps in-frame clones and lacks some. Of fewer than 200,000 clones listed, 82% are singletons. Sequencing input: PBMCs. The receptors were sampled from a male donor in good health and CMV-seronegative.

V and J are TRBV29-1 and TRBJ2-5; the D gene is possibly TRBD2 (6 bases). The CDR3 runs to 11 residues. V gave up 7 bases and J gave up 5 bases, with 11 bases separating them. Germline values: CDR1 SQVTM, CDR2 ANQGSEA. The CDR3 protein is CSAGGDETQYF. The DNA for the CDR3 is TGCAGCGCCGGAGGGGACGAGACCCAGTACTTC.

CDR3 in DNA: TGTGCCAGCAGCCCTGCCGGATGGGGGGACTTGGGTAAAGAGACCCAGTACTTC. Residues: CASSPAGWGDLGKETQYF. The chain recombines TRBV27 with TRBJ2-5, with D perhaps matching TRBD2 (6 bases). The germline V and J ends were trimmed by 6 bases and 3 bases, with 26 bases remaining between them. Germline CDR1 and CDR2: MNHEY and SMNVEV (reference sequence). The CDR3 has 18 residues.

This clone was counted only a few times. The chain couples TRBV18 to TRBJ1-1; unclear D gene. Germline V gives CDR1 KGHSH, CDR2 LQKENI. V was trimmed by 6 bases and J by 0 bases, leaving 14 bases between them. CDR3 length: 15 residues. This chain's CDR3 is CASSRSDSMNTEAFF. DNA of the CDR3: TGTGCCAGCTCCCGGTCAGATAGCATGAACACTGAAGCTTTCTTT.

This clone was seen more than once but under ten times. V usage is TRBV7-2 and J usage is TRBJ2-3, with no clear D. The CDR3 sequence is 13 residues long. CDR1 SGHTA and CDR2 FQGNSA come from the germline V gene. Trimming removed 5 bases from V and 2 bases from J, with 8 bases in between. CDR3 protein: CASSLPNTDTQYF. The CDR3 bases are TGTGCCAGCAGCCTACCGAACACAGATACGCAGTATTTT.

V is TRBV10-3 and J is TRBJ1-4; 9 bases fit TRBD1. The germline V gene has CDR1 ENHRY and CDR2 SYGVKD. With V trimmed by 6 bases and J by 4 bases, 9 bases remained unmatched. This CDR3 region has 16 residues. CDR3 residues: CAISRDRVGNNEKLFF. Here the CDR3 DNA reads TGTGCCATCAGCCGGGACAGGGTGGGCAATAATGAAAAACTGTTTTTT.

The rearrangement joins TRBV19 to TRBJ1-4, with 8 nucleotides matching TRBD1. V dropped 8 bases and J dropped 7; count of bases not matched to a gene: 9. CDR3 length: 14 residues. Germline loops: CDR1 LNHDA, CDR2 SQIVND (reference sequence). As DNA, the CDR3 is TGTGCCAGTGGACCAGGGGGCGCCTCTGAAAAACTGTTTTTT. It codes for CASGPGGASEKLFF. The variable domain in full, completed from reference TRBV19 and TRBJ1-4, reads DGGITQSPKYLFRKEGQNVTLSCEQNLNHDAMYWYRQDPGQGLRLIYYSQIVNDFQKGDIAEGYSVSREKKESFPLTVTSAQKNPTAFYLCASGPGGASEKLFFGSGTQLSVL.

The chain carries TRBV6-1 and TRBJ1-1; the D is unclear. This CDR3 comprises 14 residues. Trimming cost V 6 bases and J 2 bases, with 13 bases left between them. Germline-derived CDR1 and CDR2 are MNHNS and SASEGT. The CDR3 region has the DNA TGTGCCAGCAGAATCGGGGAAATAAACACTGAAGCTTTCTTT. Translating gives CASRIGEINTEAFF.

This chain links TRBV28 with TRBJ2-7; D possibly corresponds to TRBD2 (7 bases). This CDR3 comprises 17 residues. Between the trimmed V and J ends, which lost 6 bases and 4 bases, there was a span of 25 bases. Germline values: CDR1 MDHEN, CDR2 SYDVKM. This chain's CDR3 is CASSLSLGGGPSYEQYF. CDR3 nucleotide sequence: TGTGCCAGCAGCCTATCGTTGGGGGGGGGCCCCTCTTACGAGCAGTACTTC.

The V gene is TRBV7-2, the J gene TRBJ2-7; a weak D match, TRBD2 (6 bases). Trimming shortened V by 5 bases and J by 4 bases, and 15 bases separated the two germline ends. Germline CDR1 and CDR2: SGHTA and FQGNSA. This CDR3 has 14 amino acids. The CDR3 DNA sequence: TGTGCCAGCAGCCGAGACGGGACTGCATACGAGCAGTACTTC. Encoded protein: CASSRDGTAYEQYF.

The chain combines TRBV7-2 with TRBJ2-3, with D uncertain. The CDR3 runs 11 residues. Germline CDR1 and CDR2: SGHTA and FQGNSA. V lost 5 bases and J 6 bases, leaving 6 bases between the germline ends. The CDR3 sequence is CASSPLDTQYF. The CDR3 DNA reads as TGTGCCAGCAGCCCCCTGGATACGCAGTATTTT.

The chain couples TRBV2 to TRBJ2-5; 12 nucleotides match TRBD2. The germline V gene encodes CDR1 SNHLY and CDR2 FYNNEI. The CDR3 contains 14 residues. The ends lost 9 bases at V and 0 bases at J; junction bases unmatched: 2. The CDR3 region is CASTSGRYQETQYF. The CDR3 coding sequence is TGTGCCAGTACTAGCGGGAGGTACCAAGAGACCCAGTACTTC.

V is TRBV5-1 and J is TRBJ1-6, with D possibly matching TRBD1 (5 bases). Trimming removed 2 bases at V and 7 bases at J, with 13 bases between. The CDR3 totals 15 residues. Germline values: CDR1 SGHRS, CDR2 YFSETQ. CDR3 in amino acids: CASSLGASGNSPLHF. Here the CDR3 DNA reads TGCGCCAGCAGCTTAGGGGCGTCAGGGAATTCACCCCTCCACTTT.

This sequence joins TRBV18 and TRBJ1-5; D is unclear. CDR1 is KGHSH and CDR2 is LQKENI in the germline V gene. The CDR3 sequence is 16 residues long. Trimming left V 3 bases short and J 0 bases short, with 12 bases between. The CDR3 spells CASSPFTAYSNQPQHF. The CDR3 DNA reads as TGTGCCAGCTCACCCTTCACAGCCTATAGCAATCAGCCCCAGCATTTT.

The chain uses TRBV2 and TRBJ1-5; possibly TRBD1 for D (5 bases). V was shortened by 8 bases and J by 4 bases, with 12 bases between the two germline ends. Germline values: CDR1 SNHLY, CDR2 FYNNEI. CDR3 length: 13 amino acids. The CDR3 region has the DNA TGTGCCAGCCTCCGACAGAATAATCAGCCCCAGCATTTT. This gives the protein CASLRQNNQPQHF.

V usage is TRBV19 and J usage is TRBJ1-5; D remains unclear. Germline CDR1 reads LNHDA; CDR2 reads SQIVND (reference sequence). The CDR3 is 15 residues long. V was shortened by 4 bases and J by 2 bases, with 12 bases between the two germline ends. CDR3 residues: CASSTRREGNQPQHF. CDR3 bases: TGTGCCAGTAGTACCCGGCGGGAAGGCAATCAGCCCCAGCATTTT.

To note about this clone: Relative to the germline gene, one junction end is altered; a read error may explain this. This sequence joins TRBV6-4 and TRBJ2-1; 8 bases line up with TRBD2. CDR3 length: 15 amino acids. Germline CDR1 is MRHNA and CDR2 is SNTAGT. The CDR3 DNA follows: TGTGCCAACAGTGACTCGAGCGGGGGAGGGGATGAGCAGTTCTTC. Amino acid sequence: CANSDSSGGGDEQFF.

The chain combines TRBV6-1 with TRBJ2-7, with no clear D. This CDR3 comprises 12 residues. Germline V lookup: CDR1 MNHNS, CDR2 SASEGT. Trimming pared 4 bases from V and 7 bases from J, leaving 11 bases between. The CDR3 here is CASSGYSGEQYF. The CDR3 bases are TGTGCCAGCAGTGGCTACAGTGGGGAGCAGTACTTC.

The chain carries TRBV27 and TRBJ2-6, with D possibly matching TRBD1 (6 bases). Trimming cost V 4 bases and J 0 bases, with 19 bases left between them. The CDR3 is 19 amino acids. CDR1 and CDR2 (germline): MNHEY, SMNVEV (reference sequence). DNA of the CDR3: TGTGCCAGCAGTTCGAAGGGACATCTTCCCACCTCTGGGGCCAACGTCCTGACTTTC. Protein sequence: CASSSKGHLPTSGANVLTF.

CDR3 DNA: TGTGCCAGCAGAACCGGCTCTGGAAACACCATATATTTT. It codes for CASRTGSGNTIYF. The V and J genes are TRBV28 and TRBJ1-3; no clear D gene. Deletions cut 6 bases from V and 0 bases from J, with 6 bases between. CDR3 length equals 13 residues. CDR1 MDHEN and CDR2 SYDVKM come from the germline V gene.

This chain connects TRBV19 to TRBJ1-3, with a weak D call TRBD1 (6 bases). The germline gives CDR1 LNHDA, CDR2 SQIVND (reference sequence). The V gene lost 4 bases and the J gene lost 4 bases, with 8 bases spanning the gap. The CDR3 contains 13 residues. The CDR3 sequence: CASSTGQGNTIYF. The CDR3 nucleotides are TGTGCCAGTAGTACCGGACAGGGAAACACCATATATTTT.

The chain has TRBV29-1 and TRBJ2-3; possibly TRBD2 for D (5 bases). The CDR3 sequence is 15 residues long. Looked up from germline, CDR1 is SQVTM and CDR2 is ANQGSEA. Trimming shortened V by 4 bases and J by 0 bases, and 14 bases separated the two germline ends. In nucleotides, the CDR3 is TGCAGCGTTGGTGCGGGTGCAACTAGCACAGATACGCAGTATTTT. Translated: CSVGAGATSTDTQYF.

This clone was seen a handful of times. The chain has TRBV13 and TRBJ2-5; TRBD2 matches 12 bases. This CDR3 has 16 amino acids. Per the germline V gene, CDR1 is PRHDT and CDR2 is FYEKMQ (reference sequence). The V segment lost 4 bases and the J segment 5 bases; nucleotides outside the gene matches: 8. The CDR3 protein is CASSSKVTSGGETQYF. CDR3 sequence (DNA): TGTGCCAGCAGCTCCAAAGTGACTAGCGGGGGTGAGACCCAGTACTTC.

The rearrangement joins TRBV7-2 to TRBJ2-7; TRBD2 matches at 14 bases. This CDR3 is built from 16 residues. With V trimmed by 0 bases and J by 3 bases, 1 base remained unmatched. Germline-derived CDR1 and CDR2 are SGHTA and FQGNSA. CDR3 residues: CASSLAGTSGGYEQYF. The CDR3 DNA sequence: TGTGCCAGCAGCTTAGCCGGGACTAGCGGGGGCTACGAGCAGTACTTC.

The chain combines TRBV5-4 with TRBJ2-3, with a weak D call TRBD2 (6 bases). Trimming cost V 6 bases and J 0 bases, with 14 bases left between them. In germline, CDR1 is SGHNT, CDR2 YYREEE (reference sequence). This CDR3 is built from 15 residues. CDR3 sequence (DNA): TGTGCCAGCAATCGACTTGCGGGAAGCACAGATACGCAGTATTTT. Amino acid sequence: CASNRLAGSTDTQYF.

CDR3 nucleotides: TGCGCCAGCAGCTCCGGACAGGGGGCGGAAAAACTGTTTTTT. Its protein is CASSSGQGAEKLFF. This sequence joins TRBV5-1 and TRBJ1-4; 11 positions match TRBD1. The CDR3 totals 14 residues. CDR1 and CDR2 from the germline V gene are SGHRS and YFSETQ. V dropped 3 bases and J dropped 8; count of bases not matched to a gene: 3.

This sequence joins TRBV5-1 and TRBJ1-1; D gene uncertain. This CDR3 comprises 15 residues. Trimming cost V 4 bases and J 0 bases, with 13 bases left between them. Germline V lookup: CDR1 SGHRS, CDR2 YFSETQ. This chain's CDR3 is CASSQPEGMNTEAFF. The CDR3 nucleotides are TGCGCCAGCAGCCAGCCTGAGGGTATGAACACTGAAGCTTTCTTT.

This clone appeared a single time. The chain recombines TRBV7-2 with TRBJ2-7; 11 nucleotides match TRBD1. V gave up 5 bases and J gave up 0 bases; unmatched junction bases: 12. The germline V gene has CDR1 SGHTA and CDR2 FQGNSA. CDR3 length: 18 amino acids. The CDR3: CASSMTGTGGLLSYEQYF. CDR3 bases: TGTGCCAGCAGCATGACCGGGACAGGGGGTCTTCTCTCCTACGAGCAGTACTTC.